These T cell receptor beta chains were read from a single sample in a study of T cells in Graves' hyperthyroidism and ophthalmopathy. TCRdb reprocessed the multiplex PCR reads with MiXCR, giving one entry per CDR3 protein. The sample shows some 400,000 distinct CDR3 sequences, approximately 13% of them seen only once. Sequencing was done on a sample of blood. All receptors derive from a man between 25 and 39 years old with Graves' hyperthyroidism that later progressed to Graves' ophthalmopathy. CDR3s include the opening cysteine and the closing phenylalanine or tryptophan. A D gene is named only where the DNA matches it firmly. Size is stated for part of the rows, as once, few or many counts, or as a class when the clone is expanded.

v_gene: TRBV12-3/TRBV12-4
d_gene: NA
j_gene: TRBJ1-1
abundance: many
CDR3aa: CASRPQTGLGTFF
CDR3nt: TGTGCCAGCAGGCCTCAGACAGGTTTGGGTACTTTCTTT

v_gene: TRBV5-1
d_gene: NA
j_gene: TRBJ1-1
abundance: many
CDR3aa: CASSFSGGNTEAFF
CDR3nt: TGTGCCAGCAGCTTTTCGGGGGGTAACACTGAAGCTTTCTTT

v_gene: TRBV9
d_gene: NA
j_gene: TRBJ1-2
abundance: once
CDR3aa: CASSVGGGGLGYTF
CDR3nt: TGTGCCAGCAGCGTAGGAGGGGGAGGCCTGGGCTACACCTTC

v_gene: TRBV7-2
d_gene: TRBD1
j_gene: TRBJ1-4
abundance: NA
CDR3aa: CASSVTGKGEKLFF
CDR3nt: TGTGCCAGCAGCGTGACAGGGAAGGGTGAAAAACTGTTTTTT

v_gene: TRBV10-3
d_gene: NA
j_gene: TRBJ2-3
abundance: many
CDR3aa: CAISESGLHTQYF
CDR3nt: TGTGCCATCAGTGAGTCGGGACTGCATACGCAGTATTTT

v_gene: TRBV6-2/TRBV6-3
d_gene: NA
j_gene: TRBJ2-1
abundance: NA
CDR3aa: CASSYRVAGYNEQFF
CDR3nt: TGTGCCAGCAGTTACCGGGTAGCCGGCTACAATGAGCAGTTCTTC

v_gene: TRBV3-1
d_gene: NA
j_gene: TRBJ1-1
abundance: many
CDR3aa: CASSPLPARATEAFF
CDR3nt: TGTGCCAGCAGCCCTCTCCCGGCCAGGGCAACTGAAGCTTTCTTT

v_gene: TRBV5-8
d_gene: NA
j_gene: TRBJ1-3
abundance: few
CDR3aa: CASILTGALGTIYF
CDR3nt: TGTGCCAGCATCCTGACAGGAGCTCTGGGGACCATATATTTT

v_gene: TRBV30
d_gene: NA
j_gene: TRBJ2-7
abundance: many
CDR3aa: CAWSVRRRTGYEQYF
CDR3nt: TGTGCCTGGAGTGTAAGGAGACGGACTGGCTACGAGCAGTACTTC

v_gene: TRBV2
d_gene: NA
j_gene: TRBJ1-2
abundance: many
CDR3aa: CASSEAGFSDPGGYTF
CDR3nt: TGTGCCAGCAGTGAAGCGGGGTTTAGTGATCCCGGAGGCTACACCTTC

v_gene: TRBV28
d_gene: TRBD1
j_gene: TRBJ1-5
abundance: many
CDR3aa: CASSDPRDRGKPQHF
CDR3nt: TGTGCCAGCAGTGACCCCCGGGACAGGGGTAAGCCCCAGCATTTT

v_gene: TRBV29-1
d_gene: NA
j_gene: TRBJ2-7
abundance: NA
CDR3aa: CSVFQVSSYEQYF
CDR3nt: TGCAGCGTTTTTCAGGTCAGCTCCTACGAGCAGTACTTC

v_gene: TRBV12-3/TRBV12-4
d_gene: NA
j_gene: TRBJ1-6
abundance: few
CDR3aa: CASRSTGLKDSPLHF
CDR3nt: TGTGCCAGCCGCTCCACAGGGCTCAAGGATTCACCCCTCCACTTT

v_gene: TRBV12-3/TRBV12-4
d_gene: NA
j_gene: TRBJ1-6
abundance: NA
CDR3aa: CASSLGLYQGWNSPLHF
CDR3nt: TGTGCCAGCAGTTTAGGGCTTTATCAGGGTTGGAATTCACCCCTCCACTTT

v_gene: TRBV10-3
d_gene: NA
j_gene: TRBJ1-5
abundance: many
CDR3aa: CAISEGEGDQPQHF
CDR3nt: TGTGCCATCAGTGAGGGGGAAGGAGATCAGCCCCAGCATTTT

v_gene: TRBV11-3
d_gene: NA
j_gene: TRBJ1-1
abundance: few
CDR3aa: CASSLSLGTEAFF
CDR3nt: TGTGCCAGCAGCTTATCGCTGGGTACTGAAGCTTTCTTT

v_gene: TRBV7-9
d_gene: NA
j_gene: TRBJ2-3
abundance: few
CDR3aa: CASSLTGNTDTQYF
CDR3nt: TGTGCCAGCAGCTTAACCGGGAACACAGATACGCAGTATTTT

v_gene: TRBV10-3
d_gene: NA
j_gene: TRBJ2-1
abundance: many
CDR3aa: CAISESSVDEQFF
CDR3nt: TGTGCCATCAGTGAGTCGTCAGTCGATGAGCAGTTCTTC

v_gene: TRBV28
d_gene: TRBD2
j_gene: TRBJ2-1
abundance: few
CDR3aa: CASSSPVLAGLSDEQFF
CDR3nt: TGTGCCAGCAGTTCCCCCGTACTAGCGGGGCTATCCGATGAGCAGTTCTTC

v_gene: TRBV20-1
d_gene: NA
j_gene: TRBJ1-2
abundance: few
CDR3aa: CSARDFKVGGYGYTF
CDR3nt: TGCAGTGCTAGAGATTTTAAGGTTGGGGGCTATGGCTACACCTTC

v_gene: TRBV29-1
d_gene: TRBD2
j_gene: TRBJ2-3
abundance: NA
CDR3aa: CTGGGSTDTQYF
CDR3nt: TGCACCGGCGGGGGAAGCACAGATACGCAGTATTTT

v_gene: TRBV12-3/TRBV12-4
d_gene: NA
j_gene: TRBJ2-5
abundance: many
CDR3aa: CASSLGVGGETQYF
CDR3nt: TGTGCCAGCAGTTTAGGAGTGGGTGGGGAGACCCAGTACTTC

v_gene: TRBV18
d_gene: NA
j_gene: TRBJ1-1
abundance: many
CDR3aa: CASSPPRGEVNTEAFF
CDR3nt: TGTGCCAGCTCACCACCGAGGGGCGAGGTGAACACTGAAGCTTTCTTT

v_gene: TRBV28
d_gene: TRBD2
j_gene: TRBJ2-3
abundance: few
CDR3aa: CASSRLAGGETDTQYF
CDR3nt: TGTGCCAGCAGTCGCCTAGCGGGGGGGGAAACAGATACGCAGTATTTT

v_gene: TRBV5-1
d_gene: NA
j_gene: TRBJ2-7
abundance: few
CDR3aa: CASSLAPVDEQYF
CDR3nt: TGCGCCAGCAGCTTGGCGCCGGTGGACGAGCAGTACTTC